This entry lists 11 T cell receptor beta chains sequenced from one sample in a study of CD8+ T cells in alopecia areata (dated by TCRdb to 2016 to 2019). The library was made by the immunoSEQ multiplex PCR assay. For TCR sequencing, RNA was extracted from every sample and reverse transcribed into cDNA to serve as template. In its TCRdb copy, this immuneACCESS table keeps in-frame sequences only and misses some clones. Where compared with another copy, unresolved V genes explain less than half of these, and the others have no known cause. This sample gives around 61,000 clones in total; approximately 43% of them show up just once. Clones ranked in the top ten supply approximately 18% of the sample. This specimen's time point label, per the study, means: baseline before oral tofacitinib. The sequences come from CD8+ T cells sorted from blood, collected at week 0. The receptors stem from a human donor with alopecia areata.

The chain couples TRBV4-1 to TRBJ1-5; D unresolved. Germline V lookup: CDR1 MGHRA, CDR2 YSYEKL. The V end was cut by 1 base, the J end by 3 bases, with 10 bases between. This CDR3 region has 15 residues. CDR3 sequence: CASSQVYGPNQPQHF. CDR3 sequence (DNA): TGCGCCAGCAGCCAAGTTTATGGGCCCAATCAGCCCCAGCATTTT.

This clone showed up just once. V usage is TRBV6-5 and J usage is TRBJ2-7; 7 bases fit TRBD2. The CDR3 contains 14 residues. After removal of 2 bases from V and 3 bases from J, the junction contained 4 bases not matched to a gene. CDR1 and CDR2 (germline): MNHEY, SVGAGI. CDR3 nucleotide sequence: TGTGCCAGCAGTTACAGGGGCGGGAGCTACGAGCAGTACTTC. It translates to CASSYRGGSYEQYF.

J is TRBJ2-7 and V is TRBV29-1; tentative D call: TRBD2 (6 bases). The CDR3 runs to 14 residues. Germline CDR1 SQVTM, CDR2 ANQGSEA. V lost 7 bases to trimming and J lost 0 bases, with 16 bases between them. In DNA, the CDR3 is TGCAGCGCTTTAATGGCGGAGGGCTCCTACGAGCAGTACTTC. Its translation is CSALMAEGSYEQYF.

This chain connects TRBV5-6 to TRBJ1-2, with TRBD1 matching over 8 bases. The CDR3 is made up of 13 amino acids. J was trimmed by 5 bases and V by 5 bases; bases with no gene match: 5. Germline V gene lookup returns CDR1 SGHDT and CDR2 YYEEEE. The CDR3 DNA reads TGTGCCAGCAGTGAACAGGGGGGATATGGCTACACCTTC. Its translation: CASSEQGGYGYTF.

The genes are TRBV7-9 and TRBJ2-1; D perhaps matches TRBD1 (6 bases). Germline V lookup: CDR1 SEHNR, CDR2 FQNEAQ (reference sequence). The CDR3 is made up of 10 amino acids. Trimming removed 6 bases at V and 10 bases at J, with 7 bases between. CDR3 DNA: TGTGCCAGCAGGGGACACGAGCAGTTCTTC. Translating gives CASRGHEQFF.

This clone has more than one count but fewer than ten. V and J are TRBV10-3 and TRBJ2-2; 11 nucleotides align to TRBD2. The V gene end was trimmed by 2 bases and the J gene end by 2 bases; junction bases not matched to a gene: 4. The CDR3 extends over 17 amino acids. Germline CDR1 ENHRY, CDR2 SYGVKD. This CDR3 is CAISEPGTSGNTGELFF. The DNA for the CDR3 is TGTGCCATCAGTGAGCCGGGGACTAGCGGAAACACCGGGGAGCTGTTTTTT.

The CDR3, as DNA: TGTGCCAGCGGGGGGGTTCAGAACGGGTACGAGCAGTACTTC. It codes for CASGGVQNGYEQYF. The chain links TRBV6-1 to TRBJ2-7, with TRBD2 matching 7 bases. V shed 8 bases, J shed 4 bases, and the junction held 11 bases outside the gene matches. This CDR3 is 14 amino acids long. Looked up from germline, CDR1 is MNHNS and CDR2 is SASEGT.

The chain is built from TRBV29-1 and TRBJ2-1; 11 positions match TRBD1. Looked up from germline, CDR1 is SQVTM and CDR2 is ANQGSEA. V was pared by 7 bases and J by 7 bases, with 3 bases of the junction left unmatched. The CDR3 extends over 12 amino acids. The CDR3 spells CSGGQGENEQFF. The CDR3 DNA follows: TGCAGCGGGGGACAGGGGGAGAATGAGCAGTTCTTC.

The CDR3 DNA sequence: TGTGCCAGCAGCCCTACCTACAATGAGCAGTTCTTC. This encodes CASSPTYNEQFF. This sequence joins TRBV7-9 and TRBJ2-1; D is uncertain. Trimming took 5 bases from V and 2 from J, leaving 4 bases between them. The germline V gene encodes CDR1 SEHNR and CDR2 FQNEAQ (reference sequence). CDR3 length: 12 amino acids.

This chain joins TRBV25-1 and TRBJ2-3; TRBD1 might be the D (5 bases). This CDR3 comprises 17 residues. V was cut by 1 base and J by 4 bases, with 18 bases left in between. Germline V CDR1 and CDR2: MGHDK, SYGVNS. The CDR3 here is CASSESSAGWVADTQYF. DNA for the CDR3: TGTGCCAGCAGTGAATCATCGGCAGGGTGGGTGGCAGATACGCAGTATTTT. Complete variable domain (other parts from reference TRBV25-1 and TRBJ2-3): EADIYQTPRYLVIGTGKKITLECSQTMGHDKMYWYQQDPGMELHLIHYSYGVNSTEKGDLSSESTVSRIRTEHFPLTLESARPSHTSQYLCASSESSAGWVADTQYFGPGTRLTVL.

The sample holds a few counts of this clone. This chain links TRBV29-1 with TRBJ2-5; D perhaps matches TRBD2 (5 bases). The germline V gene has CDR1 SQVTM and CDR2 ANQGSEA. This CDR3 is 15 amino acids long. The ends were cut back, 6 bases at V and 1 base at J, with 18 bases in the middle. This chain's CDR3 is CSVPFPTGSQETQYF. The CDR3 nucleotides read TGCAGCGTCCCTTTTCCGACGGGAAGCCAAGAGACCCAGTACTTC. Drawing the rest from reference TRBV29-1 and TRBJ2-5, the complete variable domain is SAVISQKPSRDICQRGTSLTIQCQVDSQVTMMFWYRQQPGQSLTLIATANQGSEATYESGFVIDKFPISRPNLTFSTLTVSNMSPEDSSIYLCSVPFPTGSQETQYFGPGTRLLVL.